This record covers a single TCR beta chain. Its antigen is as yet unknown. Other DNA sequences in the sample encode the same CDR3. The sample is drawn from a study of cytomegalovirus exposure and HLA in healthy donors. Regarding the study as a whole: Follow-up analysis found HLA locus-dependent TCR association rates, highest for DRB1 and lowest for HLA-C. Later analysis associated a missense DCLRE1C variant with TCR beta V- and J-gene trimming.

The CDR3 loop spans 15 amino acids. The V segment lost 1 base and the J segment 1 base; nucleotides outside the gene matches: 1. Germline CDR1 is SGHRS and CDR2 is YFSETQ. The PCR made use of 60 Vbeta and 13 Jbeta primers. TCRdb's table, derived via immunoSEQ multiplex PCR, lists solely in-frame clones and lacks some. The repertoire has around 120,000 clones, 70% of them found once; the top ten carry about a tenth. This rearrangement joins TRBV5-1 to TRBJ2-1, with TRBD2 identical over 8 bases. This clonotype was sampled from a man in his forties in good health and CMV-seropositive. The sequenced sample consisted of PBMCs. The CDR3 loop reads CASSLRGGSYNEQFF. The CDR3, as DNA: TGCGCCAGCAGCTTGCGGGGGGGATCCTACAATGAGCAGTTCTTC.